This T cell receptor (beta chain) originates from a study of blood T cell repertoires in COVID-19. Study summary: Acute and convalescent COVID-19 samples came from the United States, Italy and Spain. PBMCs, B-cell-depleted T cells, or T cells were the source of the cDNA or gDNA that made up the material.

This CDR3 has 13 residues. From germline, CDR1 is MNHEY and CDR2 SVGAGI. Trimming took off 8 bases at V and 8 bases at J, with 16 bases between the two ends. Original handling: The assay estimated nucleated cells by amplifying reference gene primers. Produced via immunoSEQ multiplex PCR; TCRdb's table is partial and in-frame only. That table gives V, J and clone size, and the DNA gave D and trimming. The data contain about 190,000 clones, 80% to 90% of them singletons. The source of this sequence is a human donor in a cohort sampled during active COVID-19. What was sequenced was peripheral blood. V gene TRBV6-5 combines with J gene TRBJ2-1; D possibly corresponds to TRBD1 (6 bases). As DNA, the CDR3 is TGTGCCAGCCTTTGGAGTTCAGGGGATGAGCAGTTCTTC. Encoded protein: CASLWSSGDEQFF.